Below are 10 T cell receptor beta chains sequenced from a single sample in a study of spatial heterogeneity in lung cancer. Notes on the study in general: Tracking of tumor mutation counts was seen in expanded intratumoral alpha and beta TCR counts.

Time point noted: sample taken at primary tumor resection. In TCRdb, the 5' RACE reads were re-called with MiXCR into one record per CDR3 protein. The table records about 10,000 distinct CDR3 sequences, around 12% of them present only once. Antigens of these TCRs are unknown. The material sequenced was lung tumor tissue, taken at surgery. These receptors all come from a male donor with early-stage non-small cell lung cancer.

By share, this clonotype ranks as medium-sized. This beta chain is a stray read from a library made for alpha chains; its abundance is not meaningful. The CDR3 region is CSVIAASGYTF. Here the CDR3 DNA reads TGCAGCGTCATAGCCGCGTCCGGCTACACCTTC. This sequence joins TRBV29-1 and TRBJ1-2, with unresolved D. Germline V gene data show CDR1 as SQVTM and CDR2 as ANQGSEA. Deletions cut 6 bases from V and 8 bases from J, with 13 bases between. The CDR3 consists of 11 residues.

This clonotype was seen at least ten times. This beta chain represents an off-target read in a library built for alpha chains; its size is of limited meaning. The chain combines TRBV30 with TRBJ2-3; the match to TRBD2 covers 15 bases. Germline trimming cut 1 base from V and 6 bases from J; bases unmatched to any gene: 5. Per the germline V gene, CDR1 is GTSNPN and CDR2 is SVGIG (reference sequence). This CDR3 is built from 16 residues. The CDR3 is CAWSDTGTSGRDTQYF. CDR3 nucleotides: TGTGCCTGGAGTGACACCGGGACTAGCGGGAGGGATACGCAGTATTTT.

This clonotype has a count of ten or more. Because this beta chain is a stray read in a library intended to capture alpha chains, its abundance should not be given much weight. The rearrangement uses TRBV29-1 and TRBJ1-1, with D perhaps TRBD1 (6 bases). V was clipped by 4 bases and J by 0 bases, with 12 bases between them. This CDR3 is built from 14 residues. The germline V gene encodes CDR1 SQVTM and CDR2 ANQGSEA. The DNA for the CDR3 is TGCAGCGTTGCCAGGGGCAACATGAACACTGAAGCTTTCTTT. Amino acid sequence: CSVARGNMNTEAFF.

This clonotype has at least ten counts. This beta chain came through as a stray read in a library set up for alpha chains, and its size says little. Here the CDR3 DNA reads TGTGCCAGCAGCTTAGATAACCCCAGCTACAATGAGCAGTTCTTC. This sequence encodes CASSLDNPSYNEQFF. The chain couples TRBV7-2 to TRBJ2-1; the D is unclear. V lost 1 base and J lost 3, with 10 bases in between. The CDR3 length is 15 residues. Per the germline V gene, CDR1 is SGHTA and CDR2 is FQGNSA.

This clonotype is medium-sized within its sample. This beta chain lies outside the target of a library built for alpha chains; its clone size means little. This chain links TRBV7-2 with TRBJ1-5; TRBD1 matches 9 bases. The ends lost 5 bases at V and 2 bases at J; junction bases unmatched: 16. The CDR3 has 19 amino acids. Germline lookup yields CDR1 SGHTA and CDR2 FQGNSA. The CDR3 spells CASSQRGWTGVLGNQPQHF. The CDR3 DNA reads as TGTGCCAGCAGCCAGAGGGGGTGGACAGGGGTGTTGGGCAATCAGCCCCAGCATTTT.

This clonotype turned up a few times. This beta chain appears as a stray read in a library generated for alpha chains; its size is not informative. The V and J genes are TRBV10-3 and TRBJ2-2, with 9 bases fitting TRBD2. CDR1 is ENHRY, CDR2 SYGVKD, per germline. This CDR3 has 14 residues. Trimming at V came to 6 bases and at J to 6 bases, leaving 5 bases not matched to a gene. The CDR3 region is CAIRGLAGSGELFF. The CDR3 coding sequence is TGTGCCATCAGGGGACTAGCCGGGTCCGGGGAGCTGTTTTTT.

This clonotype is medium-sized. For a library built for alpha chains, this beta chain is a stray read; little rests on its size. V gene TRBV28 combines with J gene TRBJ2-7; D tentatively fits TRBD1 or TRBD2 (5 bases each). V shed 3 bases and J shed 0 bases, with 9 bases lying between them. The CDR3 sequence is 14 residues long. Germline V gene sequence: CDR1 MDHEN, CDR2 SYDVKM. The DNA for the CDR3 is TGTGCCAGCAGTTTGAGGGGAGTCTCCTACGAGCAGTACTTC. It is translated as CASSLRGVSYEQYF.

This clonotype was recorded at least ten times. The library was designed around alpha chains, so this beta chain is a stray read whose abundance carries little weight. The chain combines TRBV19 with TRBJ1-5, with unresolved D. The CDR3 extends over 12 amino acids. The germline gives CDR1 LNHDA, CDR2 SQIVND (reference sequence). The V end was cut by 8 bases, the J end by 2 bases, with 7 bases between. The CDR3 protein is CASGQGNQPQHF. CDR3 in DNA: TGTGCCAGTGGTCAGGGCAATCAGCCCCAGCATTTT.

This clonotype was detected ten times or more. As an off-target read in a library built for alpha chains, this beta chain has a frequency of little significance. CDR3 bases: TGTGCCACCAGCCCACGGAGACAGGAGGCCGCACACGAGACCCAGTACTTC. Translated, it gives CATSPRRQEAAHETQYF. The rearrangement links TRBV15 to TRBJ2-5; maybe TRBD1 (6 bases). V gave up 5 bases and J gave up 5 bases, with 24 bases separating them. This CDR3 comprises 17 residues. Germline lookup yields CDR1 LNHNV and CDR2 YYDKDF (reference sequence).

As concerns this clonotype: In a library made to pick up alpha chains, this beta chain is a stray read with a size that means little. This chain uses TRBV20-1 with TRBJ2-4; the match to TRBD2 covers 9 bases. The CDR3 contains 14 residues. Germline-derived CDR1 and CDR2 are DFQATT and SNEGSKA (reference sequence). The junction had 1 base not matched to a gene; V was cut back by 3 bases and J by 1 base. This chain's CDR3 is CSASLAGAKNIQYF. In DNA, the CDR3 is TGCAGTGCTAGTCTAGCGGGGGCCAAAAACATTCAGTACTTC.